Following are 23 T cell receptor beta chains from one sample sequenced in a study of blood T cell repertoires in COVID-19. The assay was immunoSEQ multiplex PCR, and TCRdb's table has in-frame clones only and misses some. The sample shows about 120,000 clones, 70% to 85% of them seen only once. The sequenced sample was peripheral blood. These receptors originate from a man aged 70 or older with active or convalescent COVID-19.

The chain joins TRBV5-1 to TRBJ2-1; 11 nucleotides align to TRBD2. CDR3 length: 17 residues. The V gene's germline CDR1 is SGHRS and CDR2 YFSETQ. The junction had 12 bases not matched to a gene; V was cut back by 3 bases and J by 7 bases. The DNA for the CDR3 is TGCGCCAGCAGCTCAACATTACTAGCGGGAGCTGGTAATGAGCAGTTCTTC. Encoded protein: CASSSTLLAGAGNEQFF.

The chain carries TRBV5-4 and TRBJ2-2; 13 bases are a match to TRBD2. Germline CDR1 reads SGHNT; CDR2 reads YYREEE (reference sequence). This CDR3 region has 16 residues. J lost 6 bases, V lost 4 bases, and 6 bases had no gene match. CDR3 bases: TGTGCCAGCAGCCCAACTACTAGCGGGAGGGCCGGGGAGCTGTTTTTT. It translates to CASSPTTSGRAGELFF.

The rearrangement links TRBV7-6 to TRBJ2-6; D not resolved. CDR1 is SGHVS, CDR2 FNYEAQ, per germline. V gave up 1 base and J gave up 2 bases, with 9 bases separating them. This CDR3 comprises 16 residues. CDR3 nucleotide sequence: TGTGCCAGCAGCTTAGTAGCCCGTGCTGGGGCCAACGTCCTGACTTTC. It yields the protein CASSLVARAGANVLTF.

This chain joins TRBV18 and TRBJ1-2; 8 bases fit TRBD1. From germline, CDR1 is KGHSH and CDR2 LQKENI. The CDR3 is 14 amino acids. Trimming cost V 5 bases and J 4 bases; bases outside gene matches: 6. The CDR3: CASSTGQGIYGYTF. CDR3 coding DNA: TGTGCCAGCTCAACCGGACAGGGAATCTATGGCTACACCTTC. Variable domain in full (rest from reference TRBV18 and TRBJ1-2): NAGVMQNPRHLVRRRGQEARLRCSPMKGHSHVYWYRQLPEEGLKFMVYLQKENIIDESGMPKERFSAEFPKEGPSILRIQQVVRGDSAAYFCASSTGQGIYGYTFGSGTRLTVV.

The chain links TRBV29-1 to TRBJ1-5; TRBD1 agrees at 7 bases. The germline V gene has CDR1 SQVTM and CDR2 ANQGSEA. V lost 5 bases and J lost 2; bases outside the gene matches: 15. The CDR3 loop spans 17 amino acids. The CDR3 loop is CSVFTSGTASRNQPQHF. The CDR3 DNA reads as TGCAGCGTTTTCACTTCCGGGACAGCGTCACGCAATCAGCCCCAGCATTTT.

This chain joins TRBV7-9 and TRBJ1-2, with D unclear. Germline-derived CDR1 and CDR2 are SEHNR and FQNEAQ (reference sequence). The V gene lost 2 bases and the J gene lost 4 bases, with 5 bases spanning the gap. The CDR3 contains 12 residues. The CDR3 DNA sequence: TGTGCCAGCAGCTTACGGAGCTATGGCTACACCTTC. Translating it yields CASSLRSYGYTF.

CDR3 in amino acids: CASSAGTGPRSGNTIYF. The CDR3 nucleotides are TGTGCCAGCAGTGCCGGGACAGGGCCCCGCTCTGGAAACACCATATATTTT. The chain uses TRBV6-1 and TRBJ1-3; the match to TRBD1 covers 9 bases. V gave up 4 bases and J gave up 0 bases; unmatched junction bases: 7. The germline V gene encodes CDR1 MNHNS and CDR2 SASEGT. The CDR3 runs to 17 residues.

The rearrangement joins TRBV5-1 to TRBJ1-2; TRBD1 is a possible D gene (5 bases). Trimming pared 4 bases from V and 3 bases from J, leaving 10 bases between. Looked up from germline, CDR1 is SGHRS and CDR2 is YFSETQ. The CDR3 sequence is 13 residues long. Written as DNA, the CDR3 is TGCGCCAGCAGCGGAAGGGGTGACTATGGCTACACCTTC. It is translated as CASSGRGDYGYTF.

The chain employs TRBV30 and TRBJ2-7; 9 bases map to TRBD2. Germline values: CDR1 GTSNPN, CDR2 SVGIG (reference sequence). The CDR3 sequence is 14 residues long. The V gene end was trimmed by 3 bases and the J gene end by 3 bases; junction bases not matched to a gene: 6. CDR3 protein: CAWSLGRGGYEQYF. The CDR3 nucleotides read TGTGCCTGGAGCCTCGGGCGGGGGGGCTACGAGCAGTACTTC. The variable domain in full, completed from reference TRBV30 and TRBJ2-7, reads SQTIHQWPATLVQPVGSPLSLECTVEGTSNPNLYWYRQAAGRGLQLLFYSVGIGQISSEVPQNLSASRPQDRQFILSSKKLLLSDSGFYLCAWSLGRGGYEQYFGPGTRLTVT.

This rearrangement joins TRBV7-2 to TRBJ1-3, with D uncertain. CDR1 and CDR2 from the germline V gene are SGHTA and FQGNSA. V shed 0 bases and J shed 0 bases, with 9 bases lying between them. This CDR3 has 16 amino acids. The CDR3 here is CASSLAAGNSGNTIYF. DNA for the CDR3: TGTGCCAGCAGCTTAGCGGCGGGCAACTCTGGAAACACCATATATTTT.

With regard to this clone: At one end the junction does not follow the germline gene, possibly because of a read error. The genes are TRBV18 and TRBJ2-5; no clear D gene. The CDR3 has 14 amino acids. The V gene's germline CDR1 is KGHSH and CDR2 LQKENI. CDR3 amino acids: CVSSPRITEETQYF. CDR3 DNA sequence: TGTGTCAGCTCACCACGTATCACAGAAGAGACCCAGTACTTC. Variable domain in full (rest from reference TRBV18 and TRBJ2-5): NAGVMQNPRHLVRRRGQEARLRCSPMKGHSHVYWYRQLPEEGLKFMVYLQKENIIDESGMPKERFSAEFPKEGPSILRIQQVVRGDSAAYFCVSSPRITEETQYFGPGTRLLVL.

The table lists this clone with a count of one. The chain has TRBV4-2 and TRBJ2-1, with D possibly matching TRBD1 (6 bases). Trimming removed 0 bases from V and 4 bases from J, with 16 bases in between. Germline assignment: CDR1 LGHNA and CDR2 YNFKEQ. This CDR3 region has 17 residues. The CDR3 here is CASSQEKGVGLYNEQFF. The CDR3 DNA sequence: TGTGCCAGCAGCCAAGAGAAGGGGGTCGGACTTTACAATGAGCAGTTCTTC.

The chain employs TRBV24-1 and TRBJ2-2; 10 bases fit TRBD1. In germline, CDR1 is KGHDR, CDR2 SFDVKD. The CDR3 has 15 amino acids. V lost 3 bases, J lost 8 bases, and 5 bases stayed unmatched. The CDR3 loop is CATSDAGQGIGELFF. The CDR3 bases are TGTGCCACCAGTGATGCGGGACAGGGGATAGGGGAGCTGTTTTTT.

The V call is TRBV2, the J call TRBJ2-1, with 10 bases fitting TRBD2. The CDR3 has 16 amino acids. Germline CDR1 is SNHLY and CDR2 is FYNNEI. V shed 4 bases, J shed 9 bases, and the junction held 12 bases outside the gene matches. The CDR3 sequence is CASSAPLAGVEGEQFF. In DNA form, the CDR3 reads TGTGCCAGCAGTGCACCGCTAGCGGGAGTGGAGGGTGAGCAGTTCTTC.

The chain links TRBV18 to TRBJ2-7; 7 positions match TRBD1. This CDR3 region has 14 residues. CDR1 and CDR2 from the germline V gene are KGHSH and LQKENI. With V trimmed by 1 base and J by 6 bases, 6 bases remained unmatched. CDR3 in DNA: TGTGCCAGCTCACCACTAGGGGGCTTCAGCGAGCAGTACTTC. This codes for CASSPLGGFSEQYF. The variable domain in full, with the rest retrieved from reference TRBV18 and TRBJ2-7, is NAGVMQNPRHLVRRRGQEARLRCSPMKGHSHVYWYRQLPEEGLKFMVYLQKENIIDESGMPKERFSAEFPKEGPSILRIQQVVRGDSAAYFCASSPLGGFSEQYFGPGTRLTVT.

The chain uses TRBV5-1 and TRBJ2-2; D unresolved. Trimming removed 0 bases from V and 0 bases from J, with 6 bases in between. Germline CDR1 is SGHRS and CDR2 is YFSETQ. The CDR3 is made up of 15 amino acids. The CDR3 region is CASSLAGPNTGELFF. In DNA form, the CDR3 reads TGCGCCAGCAGCTTGGCTGGCCCGAACACCGGGGAGCTGTTTTTT.

DNA for the CDR3: TGCAGCGGTGGACAGTGGCGGCCCAATGAGCAGTTCTTC. Encoded protein: CSGGQWRPNEQFF. The chain carries TRBV29-1 and TRBJ2-1; tentatively, D is TRBD1 (6 bases). CDR1 is SQVTM, CDR2 ANQGSEA, per germline. The CDR3 runs to 13 residues. The germline V and J ends were trimmed by 7 bases and 6 bases, with 16 bases remaining between them.

The chain links TRBV7-2 to TRBJ2-7; 9 bases line up with TRBD1. Trimming removed 2 bases from V and 3 bases from J; junction bases left unmatched: 5. The CDR3 sequence is 15 residues long. Germline CDR1 is SGHTA and CDR2 is FQGNSA. The CDR3 loop reads CASSLLGTGIYEQYF. The CDR3 nucleotides are TGTGCCAGCAGCTTACTAGGGACAGGGATCTACGAGCAGTACTTC.

The rearrangement uses TRBV18 and TRBJ2-1; the D is unclear. Germline V gives CDR1 KGHSH, CDR2 LQKENI. This CDR3 is 12 amino acids long. V lost 2 bases to trimming and J lost 4 bases, with 3 bases between them. Written as DNA, the CDR3 is TGTGCCAGCTCACCAACTTACAATGAGCAGTTCTTC. Translated: CASSPTYNEQFF. The variable domain in full, completed from reference TRBV18 and TRBJ2-1, reads NAGVMQNPRHLVRRRGQEARLRCSPMKGHSHVYWYRQLPEEGLKFMVYLQKENIIDESGMPKERFSAEFPKEGPSILRIQQVVRGDSAAYFCASSPTYNEQFFGPGTRLTVL.

This rearrangement joins TRBV11-3 to TRBJ2-5; a weak D match, TRBD2 (6 bases). V lost 5 bases and J lost 2, with 12 bases in between. Germline V lookup: CDR1 SGHNT, CDR2 YENEEA. The CDR3 covers 14 residues. The CDR3 reads CASSKGGQQETQYF. CDR3 DNA: TGTGCCAGCAGCAAAGGAGGGCAACAAGAGACCCAGTACTTC.

The CDR3 is CASSPILAGVDQETQYF. CDR3 bases: TGTGCCAGTAGCCCTATTCTAGCGGGGGTGGATCAAGAGACCCAGTACTTC. V is TRBV19 and J is TRBJ2-5, with 10 bases aligning to TRBD2. With 6 bases clipped from V and 2 bases from J, the junction kept 12 bases outside the gene matches. The CDR3 consists of 17 residues. CDR1 and CDR2 (germline): LNHDA, SQIVND (reference sequence).

This clone has more than one count but fewer than ten. The chain has TRBV28 and TRBJ1-1; D gene unclear. Germline values: CDR1 MDHEN, CDR2 SYDVKM. V lost 1 base and J lost 8, with 14 bases in between. The CDR3 has 14 amino acids. The DNA for the CDR3 is TGTGCCAGCAGTTTATTGAGTGGTCCGGGGGAAGCTTTCTTT. As protein: CASSLLSGPGEAFF. The full variable domain, completed using reference TRBV28 and TRBJ1-1, is DVKVTQSSRYLVKRTGEKVFLECVQDMDHENMFWYRQDPGLGLRLIYFSYDVKMKEKGDIPEGYSVSREKKERFSLILESASTNQTSMYLCASSLLSGPGEAFFGQGTRLTVV.

The chain uses TRBV28 and TRBJ1-5; D uncertain. The V end was cut by 6 bases, the J end by 4 bases, with 10 bases between. The CDR3 has 13 amino acids. Per germline, CDR1 MDHEN and CDR2 SYDVKM. The CDR3 region is CASSTADNQPQHF. CDR3 in DNA: TGTGCCAGCAGCACAGCAGATAATCAGCCCCAGCATTTT.